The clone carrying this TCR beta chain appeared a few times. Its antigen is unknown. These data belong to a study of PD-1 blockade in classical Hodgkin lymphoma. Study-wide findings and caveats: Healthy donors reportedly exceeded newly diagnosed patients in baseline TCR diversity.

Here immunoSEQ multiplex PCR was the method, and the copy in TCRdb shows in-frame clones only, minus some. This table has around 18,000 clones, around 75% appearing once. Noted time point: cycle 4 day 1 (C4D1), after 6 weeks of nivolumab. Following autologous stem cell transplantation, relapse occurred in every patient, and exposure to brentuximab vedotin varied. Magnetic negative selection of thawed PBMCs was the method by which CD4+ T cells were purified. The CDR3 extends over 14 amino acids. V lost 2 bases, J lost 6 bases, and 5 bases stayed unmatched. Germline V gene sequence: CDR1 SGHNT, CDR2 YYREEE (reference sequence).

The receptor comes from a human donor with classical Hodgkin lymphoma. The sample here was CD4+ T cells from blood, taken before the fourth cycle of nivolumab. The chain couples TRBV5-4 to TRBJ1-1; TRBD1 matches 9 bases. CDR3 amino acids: CASSFFDRGAEAFF. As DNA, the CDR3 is TGTGCCAGCAGCTTTTTCGACAGGGGGGCTGAAGCTTTCTTT.